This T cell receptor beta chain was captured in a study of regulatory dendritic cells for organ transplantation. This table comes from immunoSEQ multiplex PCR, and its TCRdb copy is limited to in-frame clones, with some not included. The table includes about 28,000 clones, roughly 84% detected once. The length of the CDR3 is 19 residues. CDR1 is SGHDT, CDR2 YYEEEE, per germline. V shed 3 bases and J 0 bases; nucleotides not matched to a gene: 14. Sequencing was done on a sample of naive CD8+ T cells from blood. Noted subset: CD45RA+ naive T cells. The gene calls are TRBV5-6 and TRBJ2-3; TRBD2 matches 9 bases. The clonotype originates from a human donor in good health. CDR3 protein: CASSSTTRGGPSSTDTQYF. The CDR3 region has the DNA TGTGCCAGCAGCTCCACCACGCGGGGGGGACCTTCTAGCACAGATACGCAGTATTTT.